A single sample is the source of the 23 T cell receptor beta chains below, sequenced in a study of CD8 T cells in Susac syndrome. When the RNA was reverse transcribed, random hexamers were used with an input of roughly 0.5 to 1 ug. A single record per CDR3 protein comes from TCRdb applying MiXCR to the immunoSEQ multiplex PCR reads. The sample shows hundreds of thousands of distinct CDR3 sequences, 90% to 95% of them seen only once. Specimen: CD4+ T cells from PBMCs. All receptors derive from a human donor with multiple sclerosis.

The chain couples TRBV19 to TRBJ2-7; D gene ambiguous. Germline V gene sequence: CDR1 LNHDA, CDR2 SQIVND (reference sequence). There are 12 residues in the CDR3. V was trimmed by 4 bases and J by 3 bases, leaving 7 bases between them. The CDR3 here is CASSNSFYEQYF. The CDR3 DNA follows: TGTGCCAGTAGTAACAGCTTCTACGAGCAGTACTTC.

The rearrangement links TRBV20-1 to TRBJ1-1, with TRBD1 as a possible D gene (5 bases). This CDR3 has 14 amino acids. CDR1 is DFQATT and CDR2 is SNEGSKA in the germline V gene (reference sequence). The V end lost 5 bases, the J end lost 6 bases, and 19 bases lay between the germline ends. CDR3: CSALRGGSWPEAFF. The CDR3 DNA follows: TGCAGTGCTCTCCGGGGGGGGAGTTGGCCTGAAGCTTTCTTT.

This chain uses TRBV27 with TRBJ2-7; 8 bases fit TRBD2. The CDR3 is 14 residues long. CDR1 and CDR2 (germline): MNHEY, SMNVEV (reference sequence). J was trimmed by 3 bases and V by 6 bases; bases with no gene match: 7. This chain's CDR3 is CASRRGSGSYEQYV. CDR3 in DNA: TGTGCCAGCAGGAGAGGGAGCGGGAGCTACGAGCAGTACGTC.

The V and J genes are TRBV20-1 and TRBJ1-2; 9 nucleotides line up with TRBD1. Germline values: CDR1 DFQATT, CDR2 SNEGSKA (reference sequence). CDR3 length equals 14 residues. V lost 6 bases and J lost 8; bases outside the gene matches: 13. DNA of the CDR3: TGCAGTGCCGACGTACTACAGGGGGCGGGCGGCTACACCTTC. It encodes CSADVLQGAGGYTF.

The chain couples TRBV18 to TRBJ1-3, with D hard to call. From germline, CDR1 is KGHSH and CDR2 LQKENI. Between the trimmed V and J ends, which lost 6 bases and 0 bases, there was a span of 15 bases. This CDR3 is 16 amino acids long. The chain's CDR3 is CASSSLETDSGNTIYF. DNA for the CDR3: TGTGCCAGCTCTTCCCTGGAGACGGACTCTGGAAACACCATATATTTT.

The genes are TRBV25-1 and TRBJ1-4; tentative D call: TRBD1 (6 bases). Trimming shortened V by 3 bases and J by 2 bases, and 13 bases separated the two germline ends. This CDR3 is built from 16 residues. Germline lookup yields CDR1 MGHDK and CDR2 SYGVNS. The CDR3 nucleotides read TGTGCCAGCAGTGACCAACAGGGTCCGACTAATGAAAAACTGTTTTTT. The encoded protein is CASSDQQGPTNEKLFF. Full variable domain (missing parts from reference TRBV25-1 and TRBJ1-4): EADIYQTPRYLVIGTGKKITLECSQTMGHDKMYWYQQDPGMELHLIHYSYGVNSTEKGDLSSESTVSRIRTEHFPLTLESARPSHTSQYLCASSDQQGPTNEKLFFGSGTQLSVL.

The chain uses TRBV18 and TRBJ1-1; D possibly corresponds to TRBD1 (5 bases). Germline CDR1 is KGHSH and CDR2 is LQKENI. The CDR3 runs 17 residues. Trimming left V 0 bases short and J 1 base short, with 15 bases between. The CDR3, as DNA: TGTGCCAGCTCACCACCGAAGAAAGGGGCGACGAACACTGAAGCTTTCTTT. The encoded protein is CASSPPKKGATNTEAFF.

The chain uses TRBV19 and TRBJ1-1; TRBD1 agrees at 7 bases. Germline V gene data show CDR1 as LNHDA and CDR2 as SQIVND (reference sequence). CDR3 length: 14 residues. Germline trimming cut 2 bases from V and 4 bases from J; bases unmatched to any gene: 4. CDR3 sequence (DNA): TGTGCCAGTAGTATAAGGTCAGGGGGCACTGAAGCTTTCTTT. It is translated as CASSIRSGGTEAFF.

The chain couples TRBV9 to TRBJ2-2; 7 nucleotides line up with TRBD1. Germline V gene sequence: CDR1 SGDLS, CDR2 YYNGEE. The CDR3 sequence is 16 residues long. J was trimmed by 3 bases and V by 0 bases; bases with no gene match: 5. The CDR3: CASSVVTGDYTGELFF. The DNA of the CDR3 is TGTGCCAGCAGCGTAGTTACAGGGGATTACACCGGGGAGCTGTTTTTT.

The V gene is TRBV4-2, the J gene TRBJ1-1; no firm D call. This CDR3 comprises 14 residues. Germline V gene sequence: CDR1 LGHNA, CDR2 YNFKEQ. V was clipped by 4 bases and J by 0 bases, with 9 bases between them. This CDR3 reads CASSPRRMNTEAFF. CDR3 nucleotides: TGTGCCAGCAGCCCCCGCAGGATGAACACTGAAGCTTTCTTT.

The V call is TRBV5-1, the J call TRBJ2-5; 7 bases fit TRBD2. In germline, CDR1 is SGHRS, CDR2 YFSETQ. The CDR3 is 15 amino acids. The ends lost 0 bases at V and 5 bases at J; junction bases unmatched: 7. The CDR3 region is CASSLALLRGETQYF. The DNA for the CDR3 is TGCGCCAGCAGCTTGGCCTTATTGCGGGGGGAGACCCAGTACTTC.

The rearrangement links TRBV20-1 to TRBJ1-2, with D possibly matching TRBD1 (5 bases). Deletions cut 5 bases from V and 7 bases from J, with 26 bases between. This CDR3 comprises 16 residues. From germline, CDR1 is DFQATT and CDR2 SNEGSKA (reference sequence). The CDR3 DNA reads TGCAGTGCTCGGGTGGTGTGGGGCGGCTCGATTATTGGCTACACCTTC. This sequence encodes CSARVVWGGSIIGYTF.

The chain recombines TRBV20-1 with TRBJ1-5, with D possibly TRBD1 on 5 matching bases. V was cut by 3 bases and J by 4 bases, with 16 bases left in between. The germline gives CDR1 DFQATT, CDR2 SNEGSKA (reference sequence). This CDR3 is built from 15 residues. CDR3 coding DNA: TGCAGTGCTAGGCCCCGACAGCTTAGGAATCAGCCCCAGCATTTT. The encoded protein is CSARPRQLRNQPQHF.

The chain recombines TRBV4-2 with TRBJ2-7, with 8 bases lining up with TRBD2. The junction had 12 bases not matched to a gene; V was cut back by 0 bases and J by 2 bases. Germline CDR1 reads LGHNA; CDR2 reads YNFKEQ. The CDR3 has 18 residues. The CDR3: CASSQDPKGAGGAYEQYF. The CDR3 nucleotides read TGTGCCAGCAGCCAAGACCCCAAGGGTGCGGGGGGAGCCTACGAGCAGTACTTC.

J is TRBJ2-3 and V is TRBV29-1, with D unclear. The CDR3 loop spans 15 amino acids. Between the trimmed V and J ends, which lost 0 bases and 0 bases, there was a span of 10 bases. The germline V gene has CDR1 SQVTM and CDR2 ANQGSEA. CDR3 sequence reads: CSVEDRAASTDTQYF. The CDR3 DNA sequence: TGCAGCGTTGAAGATCGGGCGGCTAGCACAGATACGCAGTATTTT.

The count of this clonotype is one. V and J are TRBV7-9 and TRBJ2-5; 7 bases line up with TRBD1. The length of the CDR3 is 15 residues. The ends lost 1 base at V and 4 bases at J; junction bases unmatched: 6. Per germline, CDR1 SEHNR and CDR2 FQNEAQ (reference sequence). CDR3 coding DNA: TGTGCCAGCAGCTTAGGGGGCCGGGACAGAGAGACCCAGTACTTC. Translating it yields CASSLGGRDRETQYF.

The genes are TRBV11-3 and TRBJ2-3, with a tentative D call TRBD2 (5 bases). CDR1 and CDR2 from the germline V gene are SGHNT and YENEEA. Trimming took 6 bases from V and 7 from J, leaving 17 bases between them. The CDR3 has 14 amino acids. The CDR3 sequence: CASSPTRGSYTQYF. CDR3 sequence (DNA): TGTGCCAGCAGTCCTACCCGGGGTAGTTATACGCAGTATTTT. Full variable domain (rest looked up from reference TRBV11-3 and TRBJ2-3): EAGVVQSPRYKIIEKKQPVAFWCNPISGHNTLYWYLQNLGQGPELLIRYENEEAVDDSQLPKDRFSAERLKGVDSTLKIQPAELGDSAVYLCASSPTRGSYTQYFGPGTRLTVL.

This rearrangement joins TRBV18 to TRBJ2-3; weak D call: TRBD2 (5 bases). Per germline, CDR1 KGHSH and CDR2 LQKENI. The CDR3 extends over 15 amino acids. V gave up 3 bases and J gave up 0 bases, with 10 bases separating them. CDR3 sequence: CASSPVRASTDTQYF. The CDR3 coding sequence is TGTGCCAGCTCACCGGTGCGGGCCAGCACAGATACGCAGTATTTT.

The gene calls are TRBV20-1 and TRBJ1-5, with 7 nucleotides matching TRBD1. Germline V gene data show CDR1 as DFQATT and CDR2 as SNEGSKA (reference sequence). The CDR3 runs 13 residues. V was clipped by 2 bases and J by 4 bases; unmatched bases: 2. The CDR3 protein is CSARPTGNQPQHF. The CDR3 region has the DNA TGCAGTGCTAGACCGACAGGGAATCAGCCCCAGCATTTT.

The chain joins TRBV2 to TRBJ2-4; D is unclear. The ends were cut back, 4 bases at V and 3 bases at J, with 7 bases in the middle. CDR1 is SNHLY and CDR2 is FYNNEI in the germline V gene. This CDR3 has 13 amino acids. CDR3 bases: TGTGCCAGCAGTGCCAACGGCAAAAACATTCAGTACTTC. Protein sequence: CASSANGKNIQYF.

The chain is built from TRBV28 and TRBJ2-4; 7 positions match TRBD1. V trimming: 1 base; J trimming: 1 base; junction bases outside the gene matches: 7. Germline CDR1 reads MDHEN; CDR2 reads SYDVKM. The CDR3 length is 17 residues. CDR3 protein: CASSLFQGELAKNIQYF. The CDR3 DNA is TGTGCCAGCAGTTTATTCCAGGGGGAGTTGGCCAAAAACATTCAGTACTTC.

This clonotype was seen a single time. V is TRBV12-3 or TRBV12-4 and J is TRBJ1-5; unclear D gene. The CDR3 is made up of 14 amino acids. Trimming took off 6 bases at V and 9 bases at J, with 18 bases between the two ends. The CDR3: CASSPGSVSSPQHF. The CDR3, as DNA: TGTGCCAGCAGCCCGGGCTCTGTCTCCTCGCCCCAGCATTTT.

The J gene is TRBJ1-2, the V gene TRBV9; weak D call: TRBD1 (5 bases). Germline CDR1 is SGDLS and CDR2 is YYNGEE. There are 13 residues in the CDR3. The V end was cut by 0 bases, the J end by 8 bases, with 11 bases between. CDR3 DNA: TGTGCCAGCAGCGTAGAGGTCGGGACCGGCTACACCTTC. It codes for CASSVEVGTGYTF.